Each of the 21 T cell receptor beta chains below was sequenced from the same sample in a study of blood T cells in healthy people across ages. A second about 7 to 12 cycle PCR used barcoded and J-beta primers. TCRdb itself ran the 5' RACE reads through MiXCR, one entry per CDR3 protein. The table includes hundreds of thousands of distinct CDR3 sequences, roughly 60% detected once. Sequencing used blood. These receptors originate from a young man in good health.

The rearrangement uses TRBV7-6 and TRBJ2-7; 12 nucleotides line up with TRBD1. With V trimmed by 1 base and J by 4 bases, 11 bases remained unmatched. CDR3 length: 18 residues. The germline V gene encodes CDR1 SGHVS and CDR2 FNYEAQ. The CDR3 here is CASSLEPSGTGGGYEQYF. The CDR3 nucleotides read TGTGCCAGCAGCTTAGAACCATCCGGGACAGGGGGCGGGTACGAGCAGTACTTC.

The chain links TRBV7-2 to TRBJ2-7, with 8 bases identical to TRBD1. Trimming at V came to 5 bases and at J to 1 base, leaving 13 bases not matched to a gene. CDR1 and CDR2 (germline): SGHTA, FQGNSA. The CDR3 runs 17 residues. The CDR3 spells CASSATPGQGISYEQYF. The CDR3 DNA reads TGTGCCAGCAGCGCGACCCCCGGACAGGGAATATCCTACGAGCAGTACTTC.

This clonotype has more than one count but fewer than ten. This rearrangement joins TRBV6-6 to TRBJ2-3; unclear D gene. CDR3 length equals 16 residues. Deletions cut 0 bases from V and 0 bases from J, with 10 bases between. The germline V gene has CDR1 MNHNY and CDR2 SVGAGI (reference sequence). CDR3 region: CASSYSALYSTDTQYF. CDR3 coding DNA: TGTGCCAGCAGTTACTCGGCACTCTACAGCACAGATACGCAGTATTTT.

This clonotype was detected a few times. The chain joins TRBV7-3 to TRBJ2-7; D might be TRBD1 or TRBD2, each matching 5 bases. The germline V gene encodes CDR1 SGHTA and CDR2 FQGTGA. This CDR3 has 13 residues. Trimming took 5 bases from V and 5 from J, leaving 13 bases between them. The DNA for the CDR3 is TGTGCCAGCAGCCGGGACCGCCTCAACGAGCAGTACTTC. Its protein is CASSRDRLNEQYF.

This clonotype came up a few times. V is TRBV29-1 and J is TRBJ2-7; TRBD1 matches at 8 bases. There are 16 residues in the CDR3. The germline V gene has CDR1 SQVTM and CDR2 ANQGSEA. V shed 1 base, J shed 4 bases, and the junction held 12 bases outside the gene matches. The CDR3 is CSVEGWRTGSPYEQYF. The CDR3 bases are TGCAGCGTTGAAGGGTGGAGGACAGGGAGTCCGTACGAGCAGTACTTC.

This clonotype was counted a few times. V and J are TRBV5-5 and TRBJ2-3, with TRBD2 matching over 11 bases. Looked up from germline, CDR1 is SGHKS and CDR2 is YYEKEE (reference sequence). The length of the CDR3 is 18 residues. The V and J ends lost 1 base and 2 bases, in that order; junction bases with no gene match: 9. This CDR3 reads CASSLYASGGIYTDTQYF. The CDR3 nucleotides are TGTGCCAGCAGCTTGTACGCTAGCGGGGGGATTTACACAGATACGCAGTATTTT.

The chain uses TRBV16 and TRBJ1-2; D might be TRBD1 (5 bases). Trimming left V 4 bases short and J 0 bases short, with 9 bases between. The CDR3 spans 14 residues. Germline lookup yields CDR1 KGHSY and CDR2 FQNENV. The CDR3 spells CASSRQGSNYGYTF. CDR3 DNA sequence: TGTGCCAGCAGCCGCCAGGGATCTAACTATGGCTACACCTTC.

The V call is TRBV29-1, the J call TRBJ2-3; TRBD2 agrees at 8 bases. This CDR3 spans 15 amino acids. CDR1 and CDR2 (germline): SQVTM, ANQGSEA. Losses at the gene ends were 1 base for V and 6 bases for J; bases not matched to a gene: 9. The DNA of the CDR3 is TGCAGCGTTGAAGTGAACGCGGGGGGTTTGGATACGCAGTATTTT. This codes for CSVEVNAGGLDTQYF.

The rearrangement links TRBV11-1 to TRBJ2-7; D is perhaps TRBD1 (5 bases). Deletions cut 5 bases from V and 2 bases from J, with 13 bases between. The CDR3 spans 14 residues. The germline V gene has CDR1 SGHAT and CDR2 FQDESV (reference sequence). CDR3 sequence: CASSALQGAYEQYF. The CDR3 nucleotides are TGTGCCAGCAGCGCACTCCAGGGTGCCTACGAGCAGTACTTC.

This clonotype has more than one count but fewer than ten. The CDR3 nucleotides are TGTGCCACCAGCAGAGATTCTCTGGACGAGCAGTACTTC. This translates into CATSRDSLDEQYF. The rearrangement joins TRBV15 to TRBJ2-7; D ambiguous. The germline V and J ends were trimmed by 0 bases and 5 bases, with 8 bases remaining between them. CDR1 is LNHNV and CDR2 is YYDKDF in the germline V gene (reference sequence). CDR3 size: 13 residues.

This chain links TRBV20-1 with TRBJ2-1; 16 nucleotides align to TRBD2. J lost 12 bases, V lost 6 bases, and 8 bases had no gene match. The CDR3 runs 14 residues. In germline, CDR1 is DFQATT, CDR2 SNEGSKA (reference sequence). DNA of the CDR3: TGCAGTGCCAGGGGGGGACTAGCGGGAGGGATGCAGTTCTTC. Amino acids: CSARGGLAGGMQFF.

In this sample, this clonotype turned up many times. This chain connects TRBV6-1 to TRBJ2-1; D is unclear. Germline CDR1 is MNHNS and CDR2 is SASEGT. CDR3 size: 12 residues. Trimming removed 7 bases from V and 10 bases from J, with 14 bases in between. The CDR3 DNA reads as TGTGCCAGCATGCTGGTGGGGTACGAGCAGTTCTTC. It is translated as CASMLVGYEQFF.

In DNA form, the CDR3 reads TGTGCCAGCAGTGAGTTTGGTGAGACCCAGTACTTC. Translated: CASSEFGETQYF. This chain links TRBV6-1 with TRBJ2-5; D unclear. The germline V and J ends were trimmed by 3 bases and 5 bases, with 7 bases remaining between them. This CDR3 is 12 amino acids long. Germline values: CDR1 MNHNS, CDR2 SASEGT.

The gene calls are TRBV29-1 and TRBJ2-7; D remains ambiguous. Germline lookup yields CDR1 SQVTM and CDR2 ANQGSEA. With 2 bases removed from V and 7 bases from J, the gap between germline ends came to 12 bases. This CDR3 is built from 12 residues. As DNA, the CDR3 is TGCAGCGTTGAACTATATGCAAATGAGCAGTACTTC. Translated: CSVELYANEQYF.

The J gene is TRBJ2-1, the V gene TRBV6-1, with 10 bases aligning to TRBD1. The length of the CDR3 is 20 residues. With V trimmed by 3 bases and J by 7 bases, 21 bases remained unmatched. Germline-derived CDR1 and CDR2 are MNHNS and SASEGT. CDR3 sequence: CASSDQTYTAGTGDANEQFF. The CDR3 bases are TGTGCCAGCAGTGACCAGACTTACACCGCCGGGACAGGGGATGCAAATGAGCAGTTCTTC.

This chain links TRBV20-1 with TRBJ2-7; 8 bases agree with TRBD1. Trimming at V came to 1 base and at J to 5 bases, leaving 7 bases not matched to a gene. This CDR3 is built from 14 residues. Germline V gene sequence: CDR1 DFQATT, CDR2 SNEGSKA (reference sequence). Here the CDR3 reads CSARVTGARNEQYF. CDR3 nucleotide sequence: TGCAGTGCTAGAGTGACAGGGGCGAGGAACGAGCAGTACTTC.

The chain has TRBV30 and TRBJ1-2; TRBD1 matches 7 bases. The CDR3 consists of 13 residues. With 5 bases clipped from V and 7 bases from J, the junction kept 10 bases outside the gene matches. Germline V gives CDR1 GTSNPN, CDR2 SVGIG (reference sequence). CDR3 protein: CAWEPGTVGGYTF. The DNA for the CDR3 is TGTGCCTGGGAACCCGGGACAGTAGGTGGCTACACCTTC.

The chain joins TRBV11-2 to TRBJ1-5; D is perhaps TRBD1 (5 bases). The CDR3 loop spans 15 amino acids. Germline CDR1 SGHAT, CDR2 FQNNGV. Between the trimmed V and J ends, which lost 6 bases and 2 bases, there was a span of 14 bases. The CDR3 loop reads CASSSGLGGNQPQHF. The DNA of the CDR3 is TGTGCCAGCAGTTCAGGGTTAGGGGGCAATCAGCCCCAGCATTTT.

This clonotype is a singleton in its sample. The chain employs TRBV7-9 and TRBJ1-1; TRBD1 matches 8 bases. The CDR3 length is 15 residues. The germline CDR1 and CDR2 sequences are SEHNR and FQNEAQ (reference sequence). Trimming cost V 4 bases and J 4 bases; bases outside gene matches: 8. In nucleotides, the CDR3 is TGTGCCAGCAGCTCCATGACAGGGGCCGGCACTGAAGCTTTCTTT. Encoded protein: CASSSMTGAGTEAFF.

The gene calls are TRBV12-3 or TRBV12-4 and TRBJ2-3, with 9 bases that match TRBD2. CDR3 length: 16 amino acids. Germline trimming cut 7 bases from V and 2 bases from J; bases unmatched to any gene: 10. CDR3 sequence reads: CASNFEASGVTDTQYF. CDR3 DNA: TGTGCCAGCAATTTCGAGGCTAGCGGGGTCACAGATACGCAGTATTTT.

A few counts support this clonotype. The CDR3, as DNA: TGCAGTGCCAATAGGGGAATCACAGAGACCCAGTACTTC. The encoded protein is CSANRGITETQYF. This chain links TRBV20-1 with TRBJ2-5; TRBD1 is a possible D gene (5 bases). Trimming removed 6 bases at V and 4 bases at J, with 15 bases between. Germline loops: CDR1 DFQATT, CDR2 SNEGSKA (reference sequence). The CDR3 consists of 13 residues.